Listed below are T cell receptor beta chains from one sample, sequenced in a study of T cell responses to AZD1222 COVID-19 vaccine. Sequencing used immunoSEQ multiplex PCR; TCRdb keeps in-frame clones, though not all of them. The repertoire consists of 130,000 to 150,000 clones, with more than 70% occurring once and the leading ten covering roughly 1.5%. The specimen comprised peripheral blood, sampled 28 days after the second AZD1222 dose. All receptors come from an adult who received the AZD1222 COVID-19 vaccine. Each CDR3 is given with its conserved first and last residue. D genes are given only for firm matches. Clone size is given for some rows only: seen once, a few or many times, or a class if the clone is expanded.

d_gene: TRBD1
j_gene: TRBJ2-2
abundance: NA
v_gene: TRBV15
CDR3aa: CATSRNRGAGELFF
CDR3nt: TGTGCCACCAGCAGAAACAGGGGGGCCGGGGAGCTGTTTTTT

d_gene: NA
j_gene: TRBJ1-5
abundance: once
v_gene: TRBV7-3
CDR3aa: CASSLESVARSNQPQHF
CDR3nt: TGTGCCAGCAGCTTAGAGTCGGTGGCGAGGAGCAATCAGCCCCAGCATTTT

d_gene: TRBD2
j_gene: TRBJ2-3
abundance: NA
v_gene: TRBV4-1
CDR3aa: CASSRALAGGDTQYF
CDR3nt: TGCGCCAGCAGCCGGGCCCTAGCGGGAGGAGATACGCAGTATTTT

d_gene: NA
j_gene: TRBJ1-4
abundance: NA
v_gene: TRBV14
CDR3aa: CASSQAVGKLFF
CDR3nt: TGTGCCAGCAGCCAAGCGGTGGGAAAACTGTTTTTT

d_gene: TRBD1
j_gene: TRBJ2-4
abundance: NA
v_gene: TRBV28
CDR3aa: CANSVPQGVKNIQYF
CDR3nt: TGTGCCAACAGTGTACCGCAGGGGGTCAAAAACATTCAGTACTTC

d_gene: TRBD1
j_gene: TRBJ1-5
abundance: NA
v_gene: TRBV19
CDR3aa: CASTLGTDYQPQHF
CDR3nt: TGTGCCAGTACCCTAGGGACAGACTATCAGCCCCAGCATTTT

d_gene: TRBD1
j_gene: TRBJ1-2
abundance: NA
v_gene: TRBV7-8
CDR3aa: CASSFRTGKGYTF
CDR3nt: TGTGCCAGCAGCTTCAGGACAGGGAAGGGCTACACCTTC

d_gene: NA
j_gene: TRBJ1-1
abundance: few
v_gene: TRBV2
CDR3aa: CASSDRGGKGEAFF
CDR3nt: TGTGCCAGCAGTGATAGGGGGGGAAAGGGTGAAGCTTTCTTT

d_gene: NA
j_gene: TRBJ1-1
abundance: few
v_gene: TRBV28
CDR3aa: CASSRPLNTEAFF
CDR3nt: TGTGCCAGCAGTCGCCCTTTGAACACTGAAGCTTTCTTT

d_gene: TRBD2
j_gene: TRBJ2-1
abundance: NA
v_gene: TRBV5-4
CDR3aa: CASSSGKTAGVRNNEQFF
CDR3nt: TGTGCCAGCAGCTCAGGTAAAACAGCGGGAGTGAGGAACAATGAGCAGTTCTTC

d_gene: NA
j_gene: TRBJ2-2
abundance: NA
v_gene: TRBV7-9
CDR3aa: CASSHRRDTGELFF
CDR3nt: TGTGCCAGCAGCCACCGGCGGGACACCGGGGAGCTGTTTTTT

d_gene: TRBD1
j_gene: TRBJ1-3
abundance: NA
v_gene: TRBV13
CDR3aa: CASSNGQGTPGNTIYF
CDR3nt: TGTGCCAGCAGCAACGGACAGGGCACCCCCGGAAACACCATATATTTT

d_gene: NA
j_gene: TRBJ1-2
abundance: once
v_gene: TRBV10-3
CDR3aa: CAISESGVGYGYTF
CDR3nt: TGTGCCATCAGTGAGTCCGGGGTAGGCTATGGCTACACCTTC

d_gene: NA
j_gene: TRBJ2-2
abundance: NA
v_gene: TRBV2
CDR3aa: CASSEVGGKNTGELFF
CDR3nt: TGTGCCAGCAGTGAAGTAGGCGGGAAGAACACCGGGGAGCTGTTTTTT

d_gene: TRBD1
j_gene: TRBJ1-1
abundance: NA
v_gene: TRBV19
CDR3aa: CATGQGNTEAFF
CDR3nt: TGTGCTACCGGACAGGGGAACACTGAAGCTTTCTTT

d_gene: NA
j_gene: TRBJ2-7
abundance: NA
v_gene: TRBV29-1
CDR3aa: CSVGRPGAETYEQYF
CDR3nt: TGCAGCGTCGGTCGCCCCGGGGCCGAAACTTACGAGCAGTACTTC

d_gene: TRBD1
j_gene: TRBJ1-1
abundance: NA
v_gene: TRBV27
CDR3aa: CASSWTGVTEAFF
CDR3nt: TGTGCCAGCAGTTGGACAGGGGTGACTGAAGCTTTCTTT

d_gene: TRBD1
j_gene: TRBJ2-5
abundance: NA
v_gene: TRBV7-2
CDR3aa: CASSLSQGAGETQYF
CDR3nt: TGTGCCAGCAGCTTATCACAGGGGGCCGGGGAGACCCAGTACTTC